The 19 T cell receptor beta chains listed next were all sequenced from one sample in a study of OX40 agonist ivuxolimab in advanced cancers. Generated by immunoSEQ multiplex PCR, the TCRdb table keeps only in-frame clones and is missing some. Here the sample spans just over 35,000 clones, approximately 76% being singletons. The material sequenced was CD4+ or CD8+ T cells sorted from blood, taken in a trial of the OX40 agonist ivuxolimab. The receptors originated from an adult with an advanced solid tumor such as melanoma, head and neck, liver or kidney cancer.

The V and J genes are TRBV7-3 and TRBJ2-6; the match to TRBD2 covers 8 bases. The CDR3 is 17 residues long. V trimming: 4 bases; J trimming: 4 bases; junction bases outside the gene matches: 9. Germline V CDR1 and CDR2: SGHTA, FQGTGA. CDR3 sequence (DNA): TGTGCCAGCAGCTCTTCGGGCGGGGGGCCCGGGGCCAACGTCCTGACTTTC. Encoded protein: CASSSSGGGPGANVLTF.

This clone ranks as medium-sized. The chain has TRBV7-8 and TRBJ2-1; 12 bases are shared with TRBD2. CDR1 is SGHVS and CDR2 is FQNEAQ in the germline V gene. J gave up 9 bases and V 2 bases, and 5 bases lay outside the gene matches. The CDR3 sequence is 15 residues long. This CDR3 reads CASSLYPSGRGEQFF. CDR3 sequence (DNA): TGTGCCAGCAGCTTATATCCTAGCGGGAGGGGTGAGCAGTTCTTC.

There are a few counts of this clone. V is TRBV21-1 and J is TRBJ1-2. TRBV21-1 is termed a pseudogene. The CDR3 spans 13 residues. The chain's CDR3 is CASMFLPGAGYTF. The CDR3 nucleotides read TGTGCCAGCATGTTCCTTCCGGGGGCAGGCTACACCTTC.

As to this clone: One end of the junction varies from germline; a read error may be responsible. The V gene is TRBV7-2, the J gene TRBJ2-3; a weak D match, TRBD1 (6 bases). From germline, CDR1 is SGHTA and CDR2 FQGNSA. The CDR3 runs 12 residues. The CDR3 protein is CASSPSTGRRNF. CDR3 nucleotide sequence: TGTGCCAGCAGCCCCTCGACAGGCCGCCGGAATTTT.

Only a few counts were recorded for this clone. CDR3 sequence (DNA): TGTGCCAGCCTCAACAGGCAGGGAGTCGATGGCTACACCTTC. It is translated as CASLNRQGVDGYTF. This chain links TRBV19 with TRBJ1-2; D may be TRBD1 (5 bases). The ends were cut back, 9 bases at V and 6 bases at J, with 20 bases in the middle. The CDR3 runs to 14 residues. Germline V lookup: CDR1 LNHDA, CDR2 SQIVND (reference sequence).

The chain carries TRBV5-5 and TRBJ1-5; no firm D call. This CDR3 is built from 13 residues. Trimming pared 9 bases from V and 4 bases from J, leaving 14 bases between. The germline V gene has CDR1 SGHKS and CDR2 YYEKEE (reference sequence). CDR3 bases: TGTGCCACCGCATCCACGCCTAATCAGCCCCAGCATTTT. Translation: CATASTPNQPQHF.

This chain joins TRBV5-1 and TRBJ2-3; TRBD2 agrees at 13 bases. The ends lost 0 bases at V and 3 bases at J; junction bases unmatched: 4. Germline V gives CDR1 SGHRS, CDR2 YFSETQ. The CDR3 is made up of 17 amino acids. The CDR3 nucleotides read TGCGCCAGCAGCTTGGGACTAGCGGGGGGCCGTACAGATACGCAGTATTTT. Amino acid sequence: CASSLGLAGGRTDTQYF.

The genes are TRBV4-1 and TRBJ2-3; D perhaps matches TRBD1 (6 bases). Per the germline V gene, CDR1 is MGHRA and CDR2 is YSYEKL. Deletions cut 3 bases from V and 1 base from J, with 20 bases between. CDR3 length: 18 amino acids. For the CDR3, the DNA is TGCGCCAGCAGCCAGTGGGGGCTGGACGCGGGTGGCACAGATACGCAGTATTTT. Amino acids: CASSQWGLDAGGTDTQYF.

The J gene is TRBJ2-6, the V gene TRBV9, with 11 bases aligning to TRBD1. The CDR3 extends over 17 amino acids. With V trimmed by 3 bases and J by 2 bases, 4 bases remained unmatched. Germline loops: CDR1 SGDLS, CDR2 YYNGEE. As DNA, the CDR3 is TGTGCCAGCAGCGGGACAGGGGGCCGACCTGGGGCCAACGTCCTGACTTTC. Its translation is CASSGTGGRPGANVLTF.

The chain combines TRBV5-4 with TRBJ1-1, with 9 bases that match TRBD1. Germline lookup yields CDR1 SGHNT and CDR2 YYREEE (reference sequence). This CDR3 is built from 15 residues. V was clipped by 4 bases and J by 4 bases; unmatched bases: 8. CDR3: CASSLPQGAITEAFF. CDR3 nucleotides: TGTGCCAGCAGCCTGCCACAGGGGGCAATCACTGAAGCTTTCTTT.

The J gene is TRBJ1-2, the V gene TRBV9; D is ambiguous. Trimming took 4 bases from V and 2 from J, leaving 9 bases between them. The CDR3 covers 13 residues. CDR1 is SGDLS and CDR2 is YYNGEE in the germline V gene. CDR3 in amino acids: CASSPDENYGYTF. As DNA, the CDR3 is TGTGCCAGCAGCCCAGACGAGAACTATGGCTACACCTTC. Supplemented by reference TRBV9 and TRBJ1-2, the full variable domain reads DSGVTQTPKHLITATGQRVTLRCSPRSGDLSVYWYQQSLDQGLQFLIQYYNGEERAKGNILERFSAQQFPDLHSELNLSSLELGDSALYFCASSPDENYGYTFGSGTRLTVV.

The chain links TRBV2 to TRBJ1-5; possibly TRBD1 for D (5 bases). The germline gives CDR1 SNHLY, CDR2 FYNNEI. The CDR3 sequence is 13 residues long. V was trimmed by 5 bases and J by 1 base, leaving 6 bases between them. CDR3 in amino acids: CASSWDSNQPQHF. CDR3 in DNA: TGTGCCAGCAGTTGGGACAGCAATCAGCCCCAGCATTTT.

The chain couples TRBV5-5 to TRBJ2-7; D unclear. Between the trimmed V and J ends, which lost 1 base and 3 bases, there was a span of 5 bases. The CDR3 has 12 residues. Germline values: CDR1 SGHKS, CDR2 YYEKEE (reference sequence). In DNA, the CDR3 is TGTGCCAGCAGCTTGAACGGCTACGAGCAGTACTTC. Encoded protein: CASSLNGYEQYF.

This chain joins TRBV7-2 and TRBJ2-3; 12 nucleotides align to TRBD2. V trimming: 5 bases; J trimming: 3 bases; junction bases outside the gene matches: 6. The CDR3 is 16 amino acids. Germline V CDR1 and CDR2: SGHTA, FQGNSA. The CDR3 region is CASSPRTSGETDTQYF. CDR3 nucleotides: TGTGCCAGCAGCCCGCGGACTAGCGGGGAGACAGATACGCAGTATTTT.

The CDR3 sequence is CASKRDRGYYGYTF. CDR3 nucleotide sequence: TGCGCCAGCAAACGGGACAGAGGGTACTATGGCTACACCTTC. This chain links TRBV5-1 with TRBJ1-2, with 7 bases matching TRBD1. Germline V gene lookup returns CDR1 SGHRS and CDR2 YFSETQ. The V segment lost 6 bases and the J segment 3 bases; nucleotides outside the gene matches: 8. CDR3 length: 14 amino acids.

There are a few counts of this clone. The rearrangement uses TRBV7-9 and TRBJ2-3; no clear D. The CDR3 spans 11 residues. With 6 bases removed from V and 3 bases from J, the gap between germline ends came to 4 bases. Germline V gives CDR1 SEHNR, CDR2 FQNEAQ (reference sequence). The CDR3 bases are TGTGCCAGCAGGTTGACAGATACGCAGTATTTT. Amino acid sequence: CASRLTDTQYF.

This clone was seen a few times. The CDR3 region is CASSERSQGGVAFF. The CDR3, as DNA: TGCGCCAGCAGTGAGAGGAGTCAGGGCGGAGTAGCTTTCTTT. The chain has TRBV10-1 and TRBJ1-1; TRBD1 is a possible D gene (5 bases). The CDR3 contains 14 residues. V lost 2 bases, J lost 10 bases, and 17 bases lay in between. The V gene's germline CDR1 is WNHNN and CDR2 SYGVQD (reference sequence).

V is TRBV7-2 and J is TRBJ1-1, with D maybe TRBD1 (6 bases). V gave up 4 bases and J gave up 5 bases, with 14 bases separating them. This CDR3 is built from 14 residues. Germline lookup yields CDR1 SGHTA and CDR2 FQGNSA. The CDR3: CASSSQGLRTEAFF. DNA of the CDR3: TGTGCCAGCAGCTCCCAGGGGCTTAGAACTGAAGCTTTCTTT.

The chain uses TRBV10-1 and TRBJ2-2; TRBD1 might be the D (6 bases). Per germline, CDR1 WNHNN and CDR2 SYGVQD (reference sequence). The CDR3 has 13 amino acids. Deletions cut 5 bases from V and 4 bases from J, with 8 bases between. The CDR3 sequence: CASSRQATGELFF. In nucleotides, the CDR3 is TGCGCCAGCAGTAGACAGGCCACCGGGGAGCTGTTTTTT.